A selection of T cell receptor beta chains follows, all from one sample in a study of OX40 agonist ivuxolimab in advanced cancers. Produced via immunoSEQ multiplex PCR; TCRdb's table is partial and in-frame only. The data show about 78,000 clones, roughly nine tenths seen once. The input for sequencing was CD4+ or CD8+ T cells sorted from blood, taken in a trial of the OX40 agonist ivuxolimab. All receptors derive from an adult with an advanced solid tumor such as melanoma, head and neck, liver or kidney cancer. CDR3s leave out the opening cysteine and the closing phenylalanine or tryptophan. Only some rows state a clone size, as once, few, many or a class for expanded clones.

v_call cdr3_length clone_size cdr3_aa
TRBV12-5 13 - ASGLAGGKEDTQY
TRBV21-1 11 - ASSTRRNTEAF
TRBV6-5 11 - ASSSPTGYEQY
TRBV28 15 - ASSLPGTYPLIYGYT
TRBV28 12 - ASSSADRDYGYT
TRBV5-1 12 - ASSTREGADTQY
TRBV25-1 12 - ASSQTGTANGYT
TRBV28 11 - ASSFTIGTEAF
TRBV18 11 - ASSPPADTPLH
TRBV19 10 - ASEGQGKRQY
TRBV5-1 12 - ASSLEGGTDTQY
TRBV2 14 few ASSAVGYGGADTQY
TRBV11-2 12 - ASSLLPSGNTIY
TRBV27 11 - ASSLLIPRGYT
TRBV5-6 11 - ASSTGTGEKLF
TRBV10-3 11 - AISEPRGTEAF
TRBV6-1 12 - ASSLDQTTNEQY
TRBV4-1 12 once ASSVQGAGQPQH
TRBV5-1 10 - ASSWETDTQY
TRBV6-6 9 - ASSYSARYT
TRBV5-5 12 - ASSPGVDAYEQY
TRBV5-1 14 - ASSVGTSGGYAEQF
TRBV2 12 - ASSEREGGNEQF
TRBV19 13 once ASSINRGPENEQF
TRBV28 14 - ASSLFFLTVYNEQF
TRBV11-3 13 few ASSKGLAGEETQY
TRBV5-8 11 - ASSLFGNTEAF
TRBV2 12 - ASSAGTIGDEQF
TRBV7-2 12 - ASSSIGGVSPLH
TRBV7-7 13 - ASSQRGADTGELF
TRBV7-2 17 once ASSLYLYSLAGGRETQY
TRBV5-4 12 once ASSPPGLGNIQY
TRBV5-1 14 - ASSLGPGPNNSPLH
TRBV6-5 13 - ASSPTGASNQPQH
TRBV1 13 - TSSQRTRGNQPQH
TRBV21-1 14 - ASSKGRPQGGNEQF
TRBV7-2 12 - ASSQDRGRDTQY
TRBV18 10 few ASSPETYGYT
TRBV10-1 14 - ASSESPGRQGTEAF
TRBV5-1 11 few ASSLEGEETQY
TRBV2 12 - ASSANRGTETQY
TRBV6-6 13 - ASLRGPRGQETQY
TRBV7-2 13 - ASSLEGRGNRELF
TRBV7-2 13 - ASSPRGGELETQY
TRBV2 12 - ASTSQRLSYGYT
TRBV18 14 - ASSRLPGASADTQY
TRBV10-3 13 - AIRAGGDWNTEAF
TRBV5-1 12 - ASSIGLATDTQY
TRBV7-8 13 - ASSPYRLRVYEQY
TRBV6-4 10 - ASSDSQLGAF
TRBV7-2 11 - AAQRGDNTEAF
TRBV29-1 13 - SVHLGTSSSYEQY